A single sample is the source of the 32 T cell receptor beta chains below, sequenced in a study of blood T cell repertoires in COVID-19. Libraries were prepared by immunoSEQ multiplex PCR; TCRdb keeps only in-frame clonotypes and omits some of them. The sample has about 230,000 clones, 87% seen once; the top ten hold 11%. Material: PBMCs or T cells enriched from blood (not recorded which). The receptors come from a man aged 25-45 years who had recovered from COVID-19.

The chain carries TRBV19 and TRBJ2-7; D perhaps matches TRBD1 (6 bases). Germline V gene sequence: CDR1 LNHDA, CDR2 SQIVND (reference sequence). V was trimmed by 1 base and J by 5 bases, leaving 18 bases between them. This CDR3 is 16 amino acids long. The CDR3 sequence: CASSIATGTLQDEQYF. DNA for the CDR3: TGTGCCAGTAGTATAGCTACTGGGACACTACAGGACGAGCAGTACTTC.

The chain couples TRBV5-1 to TRBJ2-1; 9 nucleotides agree with TRBD2. V shed 4 bases and J 6 bases; nucleotides not matched to a gene: 8. Germline CDR1 SGHRS, CDR2 YFSETQ. The CDR3 runs 15 residues. CDR3 sequence: CASSPVTSGFNEQFF. CDR3 in DNA: TGCGCCAGCAGCCCCGTGACTAGCGGATTCAATGAGCAGTTCTTC.

The V and J genes are TRBV5-6 and TRBJ2-1, with D maybe TRBD1 (5 bases). Trimming cost V 9 bases and J 0 bases, with 16 bases left between them. Per the germline V gene, CDR1 is SGHDT and CDR2 is YYEEEE. CDR3 length equals 15 residues. The CDR3 sequence is CATPPQGFSYNEQFF. In nucleotides, the CDR3 is TGTGCCACCCCACCCCAGGGTTTCTCCTACAATGAGCAGTTCTTC.

The gene calls are TRBV4-3 and TRBJ1-2; 7 bases fit TRBD1. Germline loops: CDR1 LGHNA, CDR2 YSLEER. There are 13 residues in the CDR3. V was pared by 4 bases and J by 3 bases, with 2 bases of the junction left unmatched. The CDR3 region is CASSPRGDYGYTF. CDR3 bases: TGCGCCAGCAGCCCCAGGGGGGACTATGGCTACACCTTC.

In this sample, this clone turned up a few times. V and J are TRBV2 and TRBJ2-5; 12 bases agree with TRBD1. In germline, CDR1 is SNHLY, CDR2 FYNNEI. The CDR3 is 16 residues long. Losses at the gene ends were 8 bases for V and 4 bases for J; bases not matched to a gene: 11. CDR3 residues: CASSTVRDRGLETQYF. CDR3 in DNA: TGTGCCAGCTCTACGGTTCGGGACAGGGGGCTAGAGACCCAGTACTTC.

The J gene is TRBJ2-3, the V gene TRBV3-1 (or the pseudogene TRBV3-2), with 11 bases aligning to TRBD2. CDR3 length equals 16 residues. V gave up 0 bases and J gave up 3 bases; unmatched junction bases: 2. The germline CDR1 and CDR2 sequences are LGHDT and YNNKEL (reference sequence). CDR3 coding DNA: TGTGCCAGCAGCCAAGACCCTAGCGGGAGGACAGATACGCAGTATTTT. Translating gives CASSQDPSGRTDTQYF.

The rearrangement uses TRBV11-3 and TRBJ2-7, with D maybe TRBD1 (6 bases). Germline-derived CDR1 and CDR2 are SGHNT and YENEEA. The CDR3 length is 16 residues. Between the trimmed V and J ends, which lost 2 bases and 3 bases, there was a span of 17 bases. In DNA, the CDR3 is TGTGCCAGCAGCTTATGTTCCGGACAGTTCCTCTACGAGCAGTACTTC. Amino acid sequence: CASSLCSGQFLYEQYF. Combining the CDR3 with reference TRBV11-3 and TRBJ2-7 gives the whole variable domain EAGVVQSPRYKIIEKKQPVAFWCNPISGHNTLYWYLQNLGQGPELLIRYENEEAVDDSQLPKDRFSAERLKGVDSTLKIQPAELGDSAVYLCASSLCSGQFLYEQYFGPGTRLTVT.

The chain has TRBV30 and TRBJ1-2; 10 positions agree with TRBD1. This CDR3 has 12 residues. The germline V gene encodes CDR1 GTSNPN and CDR2 SVGIG (reference sequence). V shed 6 bases and J 8 bases; nucleotides not matched to a gene: 6. The CDR3 bases are TGTGCCTGCCCCGGGACAGGGGACGGCTACACCTTC. As protein: CACPGTGDGYTF.

The chain has TRBV7-6 and TRBJ2-7, with 8 bases identical to TRBD1. CDR1 and CDR2 (germline): SGHVS, FNYEAQ. V was pared by 1 base and J by 3 bases, with 8 bases of the junction left unmatched. The CDR3 has 16 amino acids. The CDR3 DNA reads TGTGCCAGCAGCTTAGAAAGGGCAGGGGGCATCTACGAGCAGTACTTC. Amino acids: CASSLERAGGIYEQYF.

The chain employs TRBV4-3 and TRBJ2-4; D uncertain. This CDR3 region has 15 residues. The germline V gene encodes CDR1 LGHNA and CDR2 YSLEER. V lost 0 bases to trimming and J lost 7 bases, with 13 bases between them. The CDR3 DNA sequence: TGCGCCAGCAGCCAAGACCTTCAGATGGAGAACATTCAGTACTTC. Amino acid sequence: CASSQDLQMENIQYF.

The V and J genes are TRBV6-5 and TRBJ1-1; 9 nucleotides line up with TRBD1. The junction had 12 bases not matched to a gene; V was cut back by 6 bases and J by 7 bases. Germline V gene lookup returns CDR1 MNHEY and CDR2 SVGAGI. The CDR3 totals 15 residues. The CDR3 coding sequence is TGTGCCAGCAGCACAATGAAAAGGGGACAGGGTGAAGCTTTCTTT. Residues: CASSTMKRGQGEAFF.

The chain combines TRBV18 with TRBJ2-2; D ambiguous. This CDR3 has 16 residues. V dropped 8 bases and J dropped 1 base, with 17 bases sitting between them. The germline V gene encodes CDR1 KGHSH and CDR2 LQKENI. CDR3 in DNA: TGTGCCAGCAACGTCCTCGAAACGGGGAACACCGGGGAGCTGTTTTTT. Translated, it gives CASNVLETGNTGELFF.

The gene calls are TRBV7-8 and TRBJ1-6, with 7 bases aligning to TRBD1. V trimming: 5 bases; J trimming: 0 bases; junction bases outside the gene matches: 7. In germline, CDR1 is SGHVS, CDR2 FQNEAQ. The CDR3 is 17 residues long. CDR3 region: CASSPLDRSSYNSPLHF. The CDR3 DNA reads as TGTGCCAGCAGCCCCTTGGACAGGAGCTCCTATAATTCACCCCTCCACTTT.

The V and J genes are TRBV23-1 and TRBJ2-7, with TRBD1 matching 10 bases. TRBV23-1 is an ORF, with its function uncertain. This CDR3 spans 15 amino acids. V was pared by 6 bases and J by 5 bases, with 10 bases of the junction left unmatched. The CDR3 sequence: CASRHSGTGVNEQYF. The CDR3 nucleotides are TGCGCCAGCAGACACTCCGGGACAGGGGTCAACGAGCAGTACTTC.

The rearrangement links TRBV10-3 to TRBJ2-3; D is perhaps TRBD1 (5 bases). The length of the CDR3 is 14 residues. V was shortened by 10 bases and J by 0 bases, with 14 bases between the two germline ends. Per the germline V gene, CDR1 is ENHRY and CDR2 is SYGVKD. CDR3 protein: CASEDSTSTDTQYF. The CDR3 coding sequence is TGTGCCAGTGAAGACAGCACTAGCACAGATACGCAGTATTTT.

The chain has TRBV12-3 or TRBV12-4 and TRBJ1-3; D not certain. The length of the CDR3 is 12 residues. V shed 6 bases and J shed 9 bases, with 12 bases lying between them. CDR3 sequence: CASRENRGTIYF. The CDR3 DNA sequence: TGTGCCAGCAGGGAGAACCGGGGCACCATATATTTT.

The chain is built from TRBV3-1 (or the pseudogene TRBV3-2) and TRBJ2-7, with a possible D match to TRBD2 (6 bases). The CDR3 length is 14 residues. The V gene's germline CDR1 is LGHDT and CDR2 YNNKEL (reference sequence). V lost 1 base and J 6 bases, leaving 13 bases between the germline ends. For the CDR3, the DNA is TGTGCCAGCAGCCAAGCCCCCCAGGGAGGCGAGCAGTACTTC. Residues: CASSQAPQGGEQYF.

The gene calls are TRBV30 and TRBJ1-2, with D perhaps matching TRBD1 (5 bases). Germline values: CDR1 GTSNPN, CDR2 SVGIG (reference sequence). V was clipped by 7 bases and J by 6 bases, with 27 bases between them. The CDR3 contains 16 residues. The CDR3 protein is CAFRVVGGGGTHGYTF. CDR3 in DNA: TGTGCCTTCCGAGTAGTGGGTGGGGGAGGAACACATGGCTACACCTTC.

J is TRBJ1-5 and V is TRBV5-1; D is perhaps TRBD1 (5 bases). With 0 bases removed from V and 4 bases from J, the gap between germline ends came to 20 bases. The CDR3 extends over 18 amino acids. Germline V gene data show CDR1 as SGHRS and CDR2 as YFSETQ. Here the CDR3 DNA reads TGCGCCAGCAGCTTGGGGGGACTTGTTGTTTTTGCTAATCAGCCCCAGCATTTT. It translates to CASSLGGLVVFANQPQHF.

CDR3 sequence (DNA): TGTGCCAGCAGTGAAGTCTCGTCTAACTATGGCTACACCTTC. It encodes CASSEVSSNYGYTF. The chain employs TRBV2 and TRBJ1-2; no clear D gene. The V end was cut by 1 base, the J end by 0 bases, with 6 bases between. Germline V gene data show CDR1 as SNHLY and CDR2 as FYNNEI. There are 14 residues in the CDR3.

CDR3 in amino acids: CASRWTGPFKSEQFF. The DNA of the CDR3 is TGTGCCAGCAGATGGACAGGCCCCTTCAAAAGTGAGCAGTTCTTC. The V and J genes are TRBV28 and TRBJ2-1, with 7 bases lining up with TRBD1. V lost 6 bases and J lost 9; bases outside the gene matches: 14. CDR1 and CDR2 (germline): MDHEN, SYDVKM. This CDR3 is built from 15 residues.

The chain is built from TRBV4-1 and TRBJ2-7, with 9 positions matching TRBD2. The CDR3 has 14 residues. V trimming: 1 base; J trimming: 5 bases; junction bases outside the gene matches: 3. CDR1 is MGHRA and CDR2 is YSYEKL in the germline V gene. The CDR3 region is CASSQVAGDHEQYF. The CDR3 coding sequence is TGCGCCAGCAGCCAAGTAGCGGGAGACCACGAGCAGTACTTC.

The chain recombines TRBV5-6 with TRBJ2-5; TRBD1 might be the D (6 bases). CDR1 SGHDT and CDR2 YYEEEE come from the germline V gene. The length of the CDR3 is 14 residues. Between the trimmed V and J ends, which lost 0 bases and 4 bases, there was a span of 10 bases. CDR3 DNA: TGTGCCAGCAGCTTGGGACAGGCCTTAGAGACCCAGTACTTC. It codes for CASSLGQALETQYF.

This chain connects TRBV10-3 to TRBJ2-1, with 8 bases identical to TRBD1. The CDR3 totals 15 residues. Germline V gene data show CDR1 as ENHRY and CDR2 as SYGVKD. V lost 10 bases and J lost 6; bases outside the gene matches: 14. The CDR3 DNA sequence: TGTGCCACCATAGACAGGGGCAATGGTGGCAATGAGCAGTTCTTC. Protein: CATIDRGNGGNEQFF.

The V gene is TRBV5-1, the J gene TRBJ2-1, with a tentative D call TRBD1 (6 bases). Germline V CDR1 and CDR2: SGHRS, YFSETQ. Trimming shortened V by 5 bases and J by 1 base, and 13 bases separated the two germline ends. The CDR3 spans 15 residues. The CDR3 coding sequence is TGCGCCAGCAGTTTAGGGGGAGAGTCCTACAATGAGCAGTTCTTC. Protein: CASSLGGESYNEQFF.

On this clone itself: The junction shows a germline mismatch at one end, possibly a read error. V gene TRBV7-9 combines with J gene TRBJ1-6; D remains ambiguous. CDR1 SEHNR and CDR2 FQNEAQ come from the germline V gene (reference sequence). This CDR3 is 11 amino acids long. As DNA, the CDR3 is TGTGCCAGCAGCTATAGTTCACCCCTCCACTTT. This gives the protein CASSYSSPLHF.

The J gene is TRBJ1-5, the V gene TRBV4-2, with D unclear. The CDR3 spans 15 residues. Germline V CDR1 and CDR2: LGHNA, YNFKEQ. Between the trimmed V and J ends, which lost 2 bases and 5 bases, there was a span of 13 bases. CDR3 DNA sequence: TGTGCCAGCAGCCAATATCGCGATGCTGATCAGCCCCAGCATTTT. Protein: CASSQYRDADQPQHF.

This chain joins TRBV18 and TRBJ2-7, with 7 bases matching TRBD1. V dropped 3 bases and J dropped 6; count of bases not matched to a gene: 5. This CDR3 comprises 13 residues. Germline CDR1 reads KGHSH; CDR2 reads LQKENI. The CDR3 nucleotides read TGTGCCAGCTCACCCCGGGACAGAACCGAGCAGTACTTC. This gives the protein CASSPRDRTEQYF. Full variable domain (missing parts from reference TRBV18 and TRBJ2-7): NAGVMQNPRHLVRRRGQEARLRCSPMKGHSHVYWYRQLPEEGLKFMVYLQKENIIDESGMPKERFSAEFPKEGPSILRIQQVVRGDSAAYFCASSPRDRTEQYFGPGTRLTVT.

The V call is TRBV30, the J call TRBJ2-7, with TRBD2 matching over 7 bases. The CDR3 covers 12 residues. The germline gives CDR1 GTSNPN, CDR2 SVGIG (reference sequence). The CDR3 DNA reads TGTGGCGGGGGAAGGGCCGGGAACGAGCAGTACTTC. This sequence encodes CGGGRAGNEQYF.

This clone was counted a single time. The chain has TRBV7-9 and TRBJ2-5, with D perhaps TRBD2 (6 bases). CDR1 is SEHNR, CDR2 FQNEAQ, per germline (reference sequence). CDR3 size: 11 residues. V lost 5 bases, J lost 5 bases, and 6 bases lay in between. The CDR3 here is CASSREETQYF. The CDR3 DNA reads as TGTGCCAGCAGCCGGGAGGAGACCCAGTACTTC.

This clone was found a few times. The chain employs TRBV30 and TRBJ1-3; D is ambiguous. Germline CDR1 GTSNPN, CDR2 SVGIG (reference sequence). The CDR3 is made up of 13 amino acids. The CDR3 region is CVSRVSSGNTIYF. DNA for the CDR3: TGTGTTTCCCGGGTCAGCTCTGGAAACACCATATATTTT.

V usage is TRBV9 and J usage is TRBJ2-7, with 8 nucleotides matching TRBD1. Per germline, CDR1 SGDLS and CDR2 YYNGEE. Losses at the gene ends were 0 bases for V and 1 base for J; bases not matched to a gene: 6. The CDR3 sequence is 16 residues long. The CDR3 DNA follows: TGTGCCAGCAGCGTAGGAGGACAGGGAATTTCCTACGAGCAGTACTTC. It codes for CASSVGGQGISYEQYF.